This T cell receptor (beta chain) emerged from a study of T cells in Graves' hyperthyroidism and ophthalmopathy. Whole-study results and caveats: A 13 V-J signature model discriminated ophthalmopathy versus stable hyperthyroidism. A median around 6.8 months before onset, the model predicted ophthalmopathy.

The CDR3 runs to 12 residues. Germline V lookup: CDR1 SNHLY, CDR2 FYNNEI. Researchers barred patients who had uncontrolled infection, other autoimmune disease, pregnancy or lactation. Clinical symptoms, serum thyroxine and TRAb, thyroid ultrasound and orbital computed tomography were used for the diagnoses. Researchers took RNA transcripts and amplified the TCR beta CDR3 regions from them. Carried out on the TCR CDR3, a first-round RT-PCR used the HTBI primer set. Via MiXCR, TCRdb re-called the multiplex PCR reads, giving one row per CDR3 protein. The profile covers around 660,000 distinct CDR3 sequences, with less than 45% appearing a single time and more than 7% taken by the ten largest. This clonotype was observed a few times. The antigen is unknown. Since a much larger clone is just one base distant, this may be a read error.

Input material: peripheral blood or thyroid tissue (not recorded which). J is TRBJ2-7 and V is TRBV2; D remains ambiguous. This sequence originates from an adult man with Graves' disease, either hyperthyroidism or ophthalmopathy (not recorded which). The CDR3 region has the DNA TGTGCCGGCAGTGAAGCAAGCTACGAGCAGTACTTC. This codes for CAGSEASYEQYF.